Listed below are T cell receptor beta chains from one sample, sequenced in a study of shared clonotypes between healthy human individuals. Clones were read by immunoSEQ multiplex PCR, and TCRdb kept only the in-frame ones, dropping some. The table lists 2 million to 2.5 million clones, around 95% of them singletons. The sequenced material came from naive CD4+ T cells sorted from blood. These receptors were taken from a man aged 18 to 30 in good health. Both conserved end residues are part of each CDR3. D genes are given only for firm matches. Size tells how often a clone was seen (once, few, many) or the class of an expanded clone, and some rows leave it out.

v_call	d_call	j_call	clone_size	cdr3_length	cdr3_nt	cdr3_aa
TRBV29-1	.	TRBJ2-4	.	14	TGCAGCGTGCGACAGAAATTGGCCAAAAACATTCAGTACTTC	CSVRQKLAKNIQYF
TRBV10-3	TRBD2	TRBJ2-1	.	16	TGTGCCATCAGTGAGTCGAACACTAGCGGGGACAATGAGCAGTTCTTC	CAISESNTSGDNEQFF
TRBV5-6	.	TRBJ2-5	.	16	TGTGCCAGCAGCTTAAGGAGGACTAGCAGGGGGGAGACCCAGTACTTC	CASSLRRTSRGETQYF
TRBV29-1	.	TRBJ2-3	.	12	TGCAGCGTTAAGATAAGCACAGATACGCAGTATTTT	CSVKISTDTQYF
TRBV30	.	TRBJ1-1	.	12	TGTGCCTGGAGTGTACGCGGGACTGAAGCTTTCTTT	CAWSVRGTEAFF
TRBV7-2	TRBD1	TRBJ1-4	.	15	TGTGCCAGCACCTTGACAGGGGCAACTAATGAAAAACTGTTTTTT	CASTLTGATNEKLFF
TRBV4-1	TRBD1	TRBJ2-5	.	14	TGCGCCAGCAGGAAGACAGGGGATCAAGAGACCCAGTACTTC	CASRKTGDQETQYF
TRBV7-2	.	TRBJ1-2	.	14	TGTGCCAGCAGCCAGGGCCCGGTAAACTATGGCTACACCTTC	CASSQGPVNYGYTF
TRBV28	.	TRBJ1-2	.	15	TGTGCCAGCACCCCCATTGGTGGGGGGGGGTATGGCTACACCTTC	CASTPIGGGGYGYTF
TRBV28	.	TRBJ1-5	.	14	TGTGCCAGCAGTTTGAGGGGCGGGAATCAGCCCCAGCATTTT	CASSLRGGNQPQHF
TRBV10-3	.	TRBJ1-1	.	12	TGTGCCATCAGTGAGGGGGGGTTGGAAGCTTTCTTT	CAISEGGLEAFF
TRBV19	.	TRBJ1-1	once	15	TGTGCCAGTAGTATCACAGGTGCGCCGGGGATGGGAGCTTTCTTT	CASSITGAPGMGAFF
TRBV28	.	TRBJ2-1	.	13	TGTGCCAGCAGTTTGAGGGTTATCAATGAGCAGTTCTTC	CASSLRVINEQFF
TRBV2	.	TRBJ1-2	.	14	TGTGCCAGCAGGGCCGGGACATCTAACTATGGCTACACCTTC	CASRAGTSNYGYTF
TRBV29-1	TRBD2	TRBJ2-7	.	13	TGCAGCGTAAGGACTAGCGGGCGCGGGGAGCAGTACTTC	CSVRTSGRGEQYF
TRBV18	.	TRBJ1-5	once	16	TGTGCCAGCTCACCACCGGTGGCAGGTAGCAATCAGCCCCAGCATTTT	CASSPPVAGSNQPQHF
TRBV28	.	TRBJ1-1	.	15	TGTGCCAGCACCCTGTTGGGCGCCCCGAACACTGAAGCTTTCTTT	CASTLLGAPNTEAFF
TRBV7-2	.	TRBJ1-1	.	15	TGTGCCAGCAGCTTACCCCCAACCGGGAACACTGAAGCTTTCTTT	CASSLPPTGNTEAFF
TRBV9	.	TRBJ2-4	.	13	TGTGCCAGCAGCAAAGACGGGCGGGACATTCAGTACTTC	CASSKDGRDIQYF
TRBV2	.	TRBJ2-2	.	15	TGTGCCAGCAGAGAGCGAGGGTTGGGCACCGGGGAGCTGTTTTTT	CASRERGLGTGELFF
TRBV6-6	.	TRBJ2-5	few	13	TGTGCCAGCAGAGGACACCTAAAAGAGACCCAGTACTTC	CASRGHLKETQYF
TRBV15	TRBD1	TRBJ1-4	.	16	TGTGCCACCAGCAGTACACCGGGACAGGCTAATGAAAAACTGTTTTTT	CATSSTPGQANEKLFF
TRBV6-6	.	TRBJ1-2	.	13	TGTGCCAGCAGTTACGAGTCCTCCTATGGCTACACCTTC	CASSYESSYGYTF
TRBV6-5	TRBD1	TRBJ1-2	.	14	TGTGCCAGCAGTCGGGGACAGGCCTTCTATGGCTACACCTTC	CASSRGQAFYGYTF
TRBV18	.	TRBJ2-5	.	15	TGTGCCAGCTCACCTTCCCTGGGGCGGCAAGAGACCCAGTACTTC	CASSPSLGRQETQYF
TRBV6-5	TRBD2	TRBJ2-1	.	15	TGTGCCAGCAGTTACGTGGTAGCGGGAGTACATGAGCAGTTCTTC	CASSYVVAGVHEQFF
TRBV28	TRBD1	TRBJ2-4	.	19	TGTGCCAGCAGTGAGACCTCCGGGACAGGGCTTGGAGCCAAAAACATTCAGTACTTC	CASSETSGTGLGAKNIQYF
TRBV7-8	TRBD1	TRBJ2-5	.	16	TGTGCCAGCTCCCCCCGGACAGGGGGCCTCGGGGAGACCCAGTACTTC	CASSPRTGGLGETQYF
TRBV6-4	.	TRBJ1-1	.	14	TGTGCCAGCAGCCTGACATCGTTGAACACTGAAGCTTTCTTT	CASSLTSLNTEAFF
TRBV5-1	.	TRBJ2-3	.	12	TGCGCCAGCAGCGCTTCGGGCCCCTACGAGTATTTT	CASSASGPYEYF
TRBV6-1	.	TRBJ2-7	.	11	TGTGCCAGCAGTGAAGCGTACGAGCAGTACTTC	CASSEAYEQYF
TRBV7-8	TRBD1	TRBJ1-2	.	14	TGTGCCAGCAGCCCTGACAGGGGGAACTATGGCTACACCTTC	CASSPDRGNYGYTF
TRBV27	TRBD1	TRBJ1-6	.	14	TGTGCCAGCAGTTCGGGACAGCCGGGTTCACCCCTCCACTTT	CASSSGQPGSPLHF
TRBV11-2	.	TRBJ2-1	once	16	TGTGCCAGCAGTCGATTGCCTCAAAGCTCCTACAATGAGCAGTTCTTC	CASSRLPQSSYNEQFF
TRBV6-1	.	TRBJ2-7	once	16	TGTGCCAGCAGTGAAGCGGGGTATATACCCTCCTACGAGCAGTACTTC	CASSEAGYIPSYEQYF
TRBV18	TRBD1	TRBJ1-2	.	16	TGTGCCAGCTCACCGGCGGTGACAGGGGCAAACTATGGCTACACCTTC	CASSPAVTGANYGYTF
TRBV5-8	TRBD1	TRBJ2-3	.	14	TGTGCCAGCAGCTTGGAGGGGGCGGGAGATACGCAGTATTTT	CASSLEGAGDTQYF
TRBV5-4	.	TRBJ1-1	.	16	TGTGCCAGCAGCTTGTCCCGGACGACGTTGAACACTGAAGCTTTCTTT	CASSLSRTTLNTEAFF
TRBV25-1	.	TRBJ1-2	.	13	TGTGCCAGCAGTGTAGACCCTAACTATGGCTACACCTTC	CASSVDPNYGYTF
TRBV7-2	.	TRBJ1-1	.	13	TGTGCCAGCAGCTTAGGATTAGCCCGGGAGGCTTTCTTT	CASSLGLAREAFF
TRBV25-1	TRBD2	TRBJ2-1	.	15	TGTGCCAGCAGTCGAGGGACTAGCGGCGACAATGAGCAGTTCTTC	CASSRGTSGDNEQFF
TRBV5-1	.	TRBJ2-2	.	14	TGCGCCAGCATTGCCGGGGGCAACACCGGGGAGCTGTTTTTT	CASIAGGNTGELFF
TRBV10-3	.	TRBJ1-4	.	14	TGTGCCATCAGTGAAGGACAGCCTAATGAAAAACTGTTTTTT	CAISEGQPNEKLFF
TRBV29-1	.	TRBJ2-1	.	12	TGCAGCGTTGAAAAGGGGAGTGGTGAGCAGTTCTTC	CSVEKGSGEQFF
TRBV5-1	TRBD1	TRBJ1-1	.	16	TGCGCCAGCAGCCCAACATCAGGGGGCTATGGCACTGAAGCTTTCTTT	CASSPTSGGYGTEAFF
TRBV7-2	TRBD2	TRBJ2-7	few	15	TGTGCCAGCAGCCGCGAGGGCGGGAGTTCCTACGAGCAGTACTTC	CASSREGGSSYEQYF
TRBV5-1	.	TRBJ2-1	.	15	TGCGCCAGCAGCTTGGAGGCGGAACTTTACAATGAGCAGTTCTTC	CASSLEAELYNEQFF
TRBV18	.	TRBJ2-1	.	14	TGTGCCAGCTCACCAAGGGGTTTGACAAATGAGCAGTTCTTC	CASSPRGLTNEQFF
TRBV5-1	.	TRBJ1-1	.	13	TGCGCCAGCAGCCCAGGTAGCCGCACTGAAGCTTTCTTT	CASSPGSRTEAFF
TRBV14	TRBD1	TRBJ2-2	.	16	TGTGCCAGCAGCCAAGATTTGGGACAGGGGAGCGGGGAGCTGTTTTTT	CASSQDLGQGSGELFF
TRBV29-1	.	TRBJ2-1	.	11	TGCAGCGTTGATACGGCGCCTGAGCAGTTCTTC	CSVDTAPEQFF
TRBV21-1	.	TRBJ2-7	.	15	TGTGCCAGCAGCAAAGAAGACTCAGGGTACTACGAGCAGTACTTC	CASSKEDSGYYEQYF
TRBV6-5	.	TRBJ2-5	.	13	TGTGCCAGCAGCCGGTCTTATCAAGAGACCCAGTACTTC	CASSRSYQETQYF
TRBV4-1	TRBD2	TRBJ2-2	.	17	TGCGCCAGCAGCCAAGATCAACTAGCGGGAAACACCGGGGAGCTGTTTTTT	CASSQDQLAGNTGELFF
TRBV30	TRBD1	TRBJ1-4	.	18	TGTGCCTGGAGTGTACTATGGGACAGGGGCCAGTACGATGAAAAACTGTTTTTT	CAWSVLWDRGQYDEKLFF